The clone carrying this T cell receptor beta chain came up many times. This specimen comes from a study of early T cells in non-severe SARS-CoV-2 infection. Study information: Sequenced material consisted of bulk RNA (from unsorted whole blood), and chains were unpaired.

The CDR3 length is 12 residues. V dropped 8 bases and J dropped 6 bases, with 14 bases sitting between them. CDR1 and CDR2 (germline): SGHDT, YYEEEE. TCRdb used MiXCR to reprocess the 5' RACE reads, holding one entry per CDR3 protein. The sample comprises 60,000 or so distinct CDR3 sequences, about 15% of which are singletons, and 8% to 10% rests with the top ten. This specimen was whole blood, taken at baseline. This receptor was taken from an adult who was a healthcare worker with PCR-confirmed SARS-CoV-2 infection or an uninfected control (not recorded which). This rearrangement joins TRBV5-6 to TRBJ1-2, with D hard to call. The CDR3 region has the DNA TGTGCCAGTCATCGCTATCAGGATGGCTACACCTTC. Its translation is CASHRYQDGYTF.